The TCR beta chain described here comes from a study of blood T cells in healthy people across ages. The use of a sample-barcoded 5' primer and a J-beta primer mix characterized a second PCR of about 7 to 12 cycles. TCRdb re-derived calls from the 5' RACE reads in MiXCR, one entry per CDR3 protein. The sample lists about 1.5 million distinct CDR3 sequences, 40% to 50% occurring once. From germline, CDR1 is LNHNV and CDR2 YYDKDF (reference sequence). The CDR3 has 17 residues. V was clipped by 3 bases and J by 2 bases; unmatched bases: 10. The TCR was taken from a woman in her late teens or twenties in good health. Specimen: blood. The rearrangement links TRBV15 to TRBJ2-1; 7 bases line up with TRBD1. DNA for the CDR3: TGTGCCACCAGCAGTGGTAGGGACAGAGAGGCCTACAATGAGCAGTTCTTC. This translates into CATSSGRDREAYNEQFF.